What follows are 20 T cell receptor beta chains derived from one specimen sequenced in a study of blood T cell repertoires in COVID-19. Clones were read by immunoSEQ multiplex PCR, and TCRdb kept only the in-frame ones, dropping some. This sample has approximately 77,000 clones, with about 87% found just once. The material sequenced was peripheral blood. The receptors were sampled from a woman older than 75 with acute or convalescent COVID-19.

The V gene is TRBV7-2, the J gene TRBJ2-1; 7 bases line up with TRBD2. Trimming took 8 bases from V and 2 from J; bases not matched to a gene: 18. This CDR3 is built from 18 residues. Per the germline V gene, CDR1 is SGHTA and CDR2 is FQGNSA. The CDR3 bases are TGTGCCAGCTCCACTCGGGGTAGCGGGCTTACCCCCTACAATGAGCAGTTCTTC. This gives the protein CASSTRGSGLTPYNEQFF.

This clone came up once. This sample also contains other DNA sequences that code for the same CDR3. V is TRBV7-8 and J is TRBJ1-1; no clear D gene. The germline V and J ends were trimmed by 1 base and 1 base, with 4 bases remaining between them. The CDR3 runs to 13 residues. The V gene's germline CDR1 is SGHVS and CDR2 FQNEAQ. CDR3 sequence reads: CASSLDRNTEAFF. In DNA form, the CDR3 reads TGTGCCAGCAGCTTAGACAGGAACACTGAAGCTTTCTTT.

This sequence joins TRBV19 and TRBJ2-5; 11 bases agree with TRBD1. The CDR3 covers 15 residues. CDR1 is LNHDA and CDR2 is SQIVND in the germline V gene (reference sequence). The ends lost 6 bases at V and 4 bases at J; junction bases unmatched: 7. CDR3 coding DNA: TGTGCCAGTAGCACCGGACAGGGGGCTGGAGAGACCCAGTACTTC. It translates to CASSTGQGAGETQYF.

In this sample, this clone turned up once. The chain couples TRBV11-3 to TRBJ2-5, with unresolved D. V was cut by 3 bases and J by 7 bases, with 21 bases left in between. CDR1 and CDR2 (germline): SGHNT, YENEEA. There are 16 residues in the CDR3. The CDR3 protein is CASSLGVSPGAATQYF. In DNA form, the CDR3 reads TGTGCCAGCAGCTTGGGCGTGTCTCCTGGTGCTGCGACCCAGTACTTC.

This chain connects TRBV5-1 to TRBJ1-1; D may be TRBD1 (5 bases). V was shortened by 0 bases and J by 0 bases, with 9 bases between the two germline ends. Germline-derived CDR1 and CDR2 are SGHRS and YFSETQ. CDR3 size: 15 residues. The CDR3 sequence: CASSLGQLMNTEAFF. The CDR3 bases are TGCGCCAGCAGCTTGGGACAGCTCATGAACACTGAAGCTTTCTTT.

Only a few counts were recorded for this clone. This rearrangement joins TRBV6-2 or TRBV6-3 to TRBJ2-7; a weak D match, TRBD2 (6 bases). The CDR3 is 17 amino acids. The germline gives CDR1 MNHEY, CDR2 SVGEGT. Trimming left V 5 bases short and J 0 bases short, with 20 bases between. CDR3 amino acids: CASSNPVGGRGSYEQYF. In nucleotides, the CDR3 is TGTGCCAGCAGTAACCCAGTCGGAGGGCGGGGCTCCTACGAGCAGTACTTC.

The chain couples TRBV27 to TRBJ1-2, with TRBD1 matching over 9 bases. CDR1 and CDR2 (germline): MNHEY, SMNVEV (reference sequence). This CDR3 is 14 amino acids long. The V segment lost 8 bases and the J segment 6 bases; nucleotides outside the gene matches: 10. This chain's CDR3 is CASGTGLGVNGYTF. The CDR3 nucleotides are TGTGCCAGCGGGACAGGGTTGGGGGTGAATGGCTACACCTTC.

The chain carries TRBV2 and TRBJ2-7; 10 bases line up with TRBD1. There are 13 residues in the CDR3. V lost 10 bases, J lost 4 bases, and 7 bases stayed unmatched. Germline CDR1 is SNHLY and CDR2 is FYNNEI. The CDR3 loop reads CATGDRGSYEQYF. The DNA for the CDR3 is TGTGCCACCGGGGACAGGGGTAGTTACGAGCAGTACTTC.

The chain couples TRBV9 to TRBJ2-1, with D perhaps matching TRBD2 (6 bases). Looked up from germline, CDR1 is SGDLS and CDR2 is YYNGEE. Between the trimmed V and J ends, which lost 4 bases and 5 bases, there was a span of 13 bases. This CDR3 has 14 amino acids. CDR3 nucleotide sequence: TGTGCCAGCAGCCCCAGACTAGTCCACAATGAGCAGTTCTTC. Translation gives CASSPRLVHNEQFF.

The chain links TRBV29-1 to TRBJ2-3, with a tentative D call TRBD1 (5 bases). The CDR3 is 12 residues long. Deletions cut 7 bases from V and 4 bases from J, with 12 bases between. Germline lookup yields CDR1 SQVTM and CDR2 ANQGSEA. The chain's CDR3 is CSADAGPDTQYF. The CDR3 DNA is TGCAGCGCTGATGCAGGGCCAGATACGCAGTATTTT.

V gene TRBV5-4 combines with J gene TRBJ2-7; TRBD2 might be the D (5 bases). CDR3 length equals 12 residues. Looked up from germline, CDR1 is SGHNT and CDR2 is YYREEE (reference sequence). Trimming stripped 0 bases from V and 5 bases from J, with 6 bases between. CDR3 residues: CASSLVGDEQYF. The CDR3 DNA reads TGTGCCAGCAGCTTGGTCGGGGACGAGCAGTACTTC. Variable domain in full (rest from reference TRBV5-4 and TRBJ2-7): ETGVTQSPTHLIKTRGQQVTLRCSSQSGHNTVSWYQQALGQGPQFIFQYYREEENGRGNFPPRFSGLQFPNYSSELNVNALELDDSALYLCASSLVGDEQYFGPGTRLTVT.

The chain combines TRBV7-2 with TRBJ2-2; no clear D gene. This CDR3 comprises 14 residues. Deletions cut 8 bases from V and 0 bases from J, with 10 bases between. Germline CDR1 reads SGHTA; CDR2 reads FQGNSA. The CDR3 loop reads CASLPETNTGELFF. The CDR3 DNA reads TGTGCCAGCTTACCAGAAACGAACACCGGGGAGCTGTTTTTT.

This chain uses TRBV29-1 with TRBJ2-2; no firm D call. The CDR3 runs 12 residues. Germline V gene lookup returns CDR1 SQVTM and CDR2 ANQGSEA. Trimming left V 4 bases short and J 4 bases short, with 7 bases between. Written as DNA, the CDR3 is TGCAGCGTTGCCCAATTCACCGGGGAGCTGTTTTTT. This translates into CSVAQFTGELFF.

This rearrangement joins TRBV7-9 to TRBJ1-2, with a possible D match to TRBD1 (6 bases). V lost 6 bases, J lost 2 bases, and 7 bases lay in between. Germline assignment: CDR1 SEHNR and CDR2 FQNEAQ (reference sequence). The CDR3 covers 12 residues. This CDR3 is CASRDSNYGYTF. Here the CDR3 DNA reads TGTGCCAGCAGGGACAGCAACTATGGCTACACCTTC.

J is TRBJ1-1 and V is TRBV6-5; 8 bases map to TRBD1. J gave up 4 bases and V 6 bases, and 4 bases lay outside the gene matches. Germline-derived CDR1 and CDR2 are MNHEY and SVGAGI. The CDR3 length is 13 residues. The CDR3 spells CASRADRGTEAFF. The CDR3 DNA is TGTGCCAGCAGGGCCGACAGGGGCACTGAAGCTTTCTTT.

J is TRBJ1-1 and V is TRBV2; 11 nucleotides agree with TRBD1. CDR1 and CDR2 from the germline V gene are SNHLY and FYNNEI. The CDR3 contains 18 residues. The J segment lost 4 bases and the V segment lost 4 bases, leaving 14 bases of the junction unmatched. The CDR3 spells CASSVRGFGQGAGTEAFF. DNA of the CDR3: TGTGCCAGCAGTGTCCGAGGTTTTGGACAGGGGGCTGGCACTGAAGCTTTCTTT. The complete variable domain, with remaining parts taken from reference TRBV2 and TRBJ1-1, reads EPEVTQTPSHQVTQMGQEVILRCVPISNHLYFYWYRQILGQKVEFLVSFYNNEISEKSEIFDDQFSVERPDGSNFTLKIRSTKLEDSAMYFCASSVRGFGQGAGTEAFFGQGTRLTVV.

In nucleotides, the CDR3 is TGTGCTAGTGGTTTGGAGTACCGGAACTATGGCTACACCTTC. This encodes CASGLEYRNYGYTF. V gene TRBV12-5 combines with J gene TRBJ1-2; D unclear. Between the trimmed V and J ends, which lost 1 base and 2 bases, there was a span of 8 bases. The CDR3 consists of 14 residues. Germline V gene sequence: CDR1 LGHNT, CDR2 FRNRAP.

V usage is TRBV4-3 and J usage is TRBJ1-2; no clear D gene. Trimming removed 0 bases from V and 6 bases from J, with 14 bases in between. The CDR3 totals 15 residues. Germline V CDR1 and CDR2: LGHNA, YSLEER. In DNA, the CDR3 is TGCGCCAGCAGCCAAGAGGCCACCGGGTGGGATGGCTACACCTTC. Translated, it gives CASSQEATGWDGYTF.

This clone was found once. J is TRBJ1-6 and V is TRBV3-1 (or the pseudogene TRBV3-2); 9 positions agree with TRBD1. This CDR3 comprises 15 residues. The V gene end was trimmed by 2 bases and the J gene end by 6 bases; junction bases not matched to a gene: 2. In germline, CDR1 is LGHDT, CDR2 YNNKEL (reference sequence). The CDR3 region has the DNA TGTGCCAGCAGCCAAAGGACAGGGGCTAATTCACCCCTCCACTTT. Its translation is CASSQRTGANSPLHF.

The chain links TRBV9 to TRBJ1-6; 8 bases match TRBD1. The CDR3 runs 17 residues. Germline CDR1 and CDR2: SGDLS and YYNGEE. Trimming cost V 3 bases and J 5 bases; bases outside gene matches: 10. The DNA for the CDR3 is TGTGCCAGCAGCGCCCGGACAGGGAAAAAAGATAATTCACCCCTCCACTTT. Protein sequence: CASSARTGKKDNSPLHF.